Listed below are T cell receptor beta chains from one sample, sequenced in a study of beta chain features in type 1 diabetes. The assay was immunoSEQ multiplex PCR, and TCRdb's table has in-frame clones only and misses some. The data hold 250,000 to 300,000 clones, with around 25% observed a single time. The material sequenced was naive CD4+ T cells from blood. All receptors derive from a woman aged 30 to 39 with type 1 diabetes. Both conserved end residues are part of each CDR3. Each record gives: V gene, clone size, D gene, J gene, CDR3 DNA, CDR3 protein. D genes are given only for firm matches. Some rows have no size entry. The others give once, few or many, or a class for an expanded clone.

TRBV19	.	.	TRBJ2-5	TGTGCCAGTAGTATCAGGGCCCCGCCGGAGACCCAGTACTTC	CASSIRAPPETQYF
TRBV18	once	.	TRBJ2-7	TGTGCCAGCTCACCACAAGGGGCCTCCTACGAGCAGTACTTC	CASSPQGASYEQYF
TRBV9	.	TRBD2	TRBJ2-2	TGTGCCAGCAGCGAGGCTAGCGGGAGGGCCGTCGGGGAGCTGTTTTTT	CASSEASGRAVGELFF
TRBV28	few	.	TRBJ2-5	TGTGCCAGCACAGGGGTGGCAGTGGGGACCCAGTACTTC	CASTGVAVGTQYF
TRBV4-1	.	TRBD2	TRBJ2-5	TGCGCCAGCAGCCAAGCCCCCCGGTCTAGCGGGACTTCCCAAGAGACCCAGTACTTC	CASSQAPRSSGTSQETQYF
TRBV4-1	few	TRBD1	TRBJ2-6	TGCGCCAGCAGCCCATTTAACAGGGGGCTCGGGGCCAACGTCCTGACTTTC	CASSPFNRGLGANVLTF
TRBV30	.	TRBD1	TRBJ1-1	TGTGCCTGGAGTGTACAGGGGGACACTGAAGCTTTCTTT	CAWSVQGDTEAFF
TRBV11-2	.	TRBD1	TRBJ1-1	TGTGCCAGCAGCGCCAGCGGACAGGGACAAGAAGCTTTCTTT	CASSASGQGQEAFF
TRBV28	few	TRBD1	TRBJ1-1	TGTGCCAGCAGATCAGCCGGGACAGGAGTCTCTACTGAAGCTTTCTTT	CASRSAGTGVSTEAFF
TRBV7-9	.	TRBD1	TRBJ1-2	TGTGCCAGCAGCGCGGACAGGGGGTATGGCTACACCTTC	CASSADRGYGYTF
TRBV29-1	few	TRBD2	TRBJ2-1	TGCAGCGTTGCGGGAGGCCTCTACAATGAGCAGTTCTTC	CSVAGGLYNEQFF
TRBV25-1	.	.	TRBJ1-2	TGTGCCAGCACCGAAAGGGGGGGAGGAGGCTACACCTTC	CASTERGGGGYTF
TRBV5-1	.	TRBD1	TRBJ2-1	TGCGCCAGCAGCTTGACCCCCGACAGGGAGTACTACAATGAGCAGTTCTTC	CASSLTPDREYYNEQFF
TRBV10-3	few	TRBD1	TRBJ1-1	TGTGCCATCAGTGGAGGCGATTCAGGGGGGACTGAAGCTTTCTTT	CAISGGDSGGTEAFF
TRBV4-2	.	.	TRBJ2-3	TGTGCCAGCAGCCAAGTTACGGGAGTGAGAGATACGCAGTATTTT	CASSQVTGVRDTQYF
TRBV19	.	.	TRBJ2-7	TGTGCCAGTAGTACCCCAAGGGGGTCCTACGAGCAGTACTTC	CASSTPRGSYEQYF
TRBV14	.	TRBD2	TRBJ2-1	TGTGCCAGCAGCCATCCTAGCGGGAGTTACAATGAGCAGTTCTTC	CASSHPSGSYNEQFF
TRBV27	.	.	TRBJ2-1	TGTGCCAGCAGTACCCAACTGCGGGAGCAGTTCTTC	CASSTQLREQFF